Presented here are 10 T cell receptor beta chains from one specimen sequenced in a study of T cell responses to AZD1222 COVID-19 vaccine (dated by TCRdb to the early 2020s). The time point label for this specimen denotes: baseline before first vaccination. The library came from the immunoSEQ multiplex PCR assay. Held by TCRdb, this immuneACCESS table contains in-frame sequences only and omits some clones. Under half of the omission traces to an unresolved V gene where checked; the cause of the rest is unknown. The sample table shows fewer than 200,000 clones, and 85% to 95% are seen once. Around 9.3% of the sample goes to the ten largest clones. The input for sequencing was peripheral blood, taken on day 0 of AZD1222 vaccination. These receptors all come from an adult in good health.

This clone is a singleton in its sample. The V and J genes are TRBV19 and TRBJ2-1; a weak D match, TRBD2 (5 bases). There are 19 residues in the CDR3. Germline CDR1 reads LNHDA; CDR2 reads SQIVND (reference sequence). Trimming shortened V by 6 bases and J by 8 bases, and 32 bases separated the two germline ends. The CDR3 spells CASSRVAQSTRNPGDEQFF. DNA for the CDR3: TGTGCCAGTAGCCGGGTAGCGCAAAGCACTCGGAATCCCGGCGATGAGCAGTTCTTC.

This chain connects TRBV27 to TRBJ1-1; 7 nucleotides line up with TRBD1. Germline V gene data show CDR1 as MNHEY and CDR2 as SMNVEV (reference sequence). The CDR3 length is 14 residues. V lost 6 bases and J lost 4; bases outside the gene matches: 8. The CDR3 DNA reads as TGTGCCAGCAGATCAGGGGGGTGGGGCACTGAAGCTTTCTTT. It yields the protein CASRSGGWGTEAFF.

The rearrangement links TRBV10-1 to TRBJ1-4; TRBD1 is a possible D gene (5 bases). Trimming cost V 4 bases and J 4 bases, with 13 bases left between them. From germline, CDR1 is WNHNN and CDR2 SYGVQD (reference sequence). CDR3 length equals 15 residues. The CDR3 spells CASSGTAGNNEKLFF. The CDR3 DNA sequence: TGCGCCAGCAGTGGAACGGCAGGGAATAATGAAAAACTGTTTTTT.

This chain connects TRBV6-5 to TRBJ1-2; no reliable D call. Looked up from germline, CDR1 is MNHEY and CDR2 is SVGAGI. This CDR3 has 15 amino acids. The CDR3 is CGKSTRTDKSYGYTF. CDR3 DNA sequence: TGTGGTAAGTCCACCCGAACCGACAAGAGCTATGGCTACACCTTC.

The gene calls are TRBV7-9 and TRBJ2-5; D assignment may be TRBD1 or TRBD2 (5 bases each). The J call may be in error: the DNA end matches TRBJ2-7 better. The CDR3 loop spans 16 amino acids. Per germline, CDR1 SEHNR and CDR2 FQNEAQ (reference sequence). CDR3 in amino acids: CASSPVGTSIPNEQYF. CDR3 DNA sequence: TGTGCCAGCAGCCCCGTCGGGACCTCCATTCCAAACGAGCAGTACTTC.

This clone was observed a handful of times. The identical CDR3 is also encoded by other nucleotide sequences in the sample. The chain carries TRBV4-3 and TRBJ1-4; D ambiguous. V gave up 0 bases and J gave up 8 bases, with 7 bases separating them. This CDR3 region has 13 residues. The germline CDR1 and CDR2 sequences are LGHNA and YSLEER. The CDR3 protein is CASSQDRREKLFF. DNA for the CDR3: TGCGCCAGCAGCCAAGATAGGAGGGAAAAACTGTTTTTT.

The chain is built from TRBV12-3 or TRBV12-4 and TRBJ1-1, with no clear D. There are 11 residues in the CDR3. V shed 3 bases and J shed 5 bases, with 4 bases lying between them. CDR3 region: CASSFWTEAFF. CDR3 in DNA: TGTGCCAGCAGTTTCTGGACTGAAGCTTTCTTT.

This clone has a single count. This rearrangement joins TRBV6-1 to TRBJ1-5; 7 positions match TRBD1. The CDR3 loop spans 16 amino acids. Trimming cost V 3 bases and J 6 bases; bases outside gene matches: 11. Germline V gene data show CDR1 as MNHNS and CDR2 as SASEGT. The CDR3 sequence is CASSDLRRGRGQPQHF. The DNA of the CDR3 is TGTGCCAGCAGTGACCTCCGGAGGGGGCGCGGTCAGCCCCAGCATTTT.

The chain carries TRBV6-1 and TRBJ2-7; D is unclear. CDR1 and CDR2 from the germline V gene are MNHNS and SASEGT. This CDR3 region has 12 residues. V was shortened by 1 base and J by 9 bases, with 10 bases between the two germline ends. The CDR3 DNA is TGTGCCAGCAGTGAAGGAGCCCAGTTGCAGTACGTC. As protein: CASSEGAQLQYV.

V gene TRBV29-1 combines with J gene TRBJ1-2, with D possibly being TRBD1 (6 bases). Germline V lookup: CDR1 SQVTM, CDR2 ANQGSEA. Trimming left V 3 bases short and J 1 base short, with 9 bases between. The CDR3 sequence is 13 residues long. CDR3 nucleotides: TGCAGCGTTGATACGGGACATAACTATGGCTACACCTTC. Protein: CSVDTGHNYGYTF.